Shown below are 9 T cell receptor beta chains from a single sample sequenced in a study of T cell repertoires in cytomegalovirus infection. What these receptors recognize is not known. TCRdb used MiXCR to reprocess the reads, holding one entry per CDR3 protein. This sample carries around 500,000 distinct CDR3 sequences, about 42% of them seen once, and the ten largest clones take 40% to 50%. Sequencing used cultured PBMCs, obtained from culture after CMV antigen stimulation. The receptor set was obtained from a human donor in good health (CMV status not recorded). Some clones in this sample may be carry-over from other donors' samples.

This clonotype turned up a few times. This rearrangement joins TRBV27 to TRBJ2-2; D might be TRBD2 (6 bases). Germline V gene data show CDR1 as MNHEY and CDR2 as SMNVEV (reference sequence). This CDR3 is built from 14 residues. Between the trimmed V and J ends, which lost 1 base and 4 bases, there was a span of 7 bases. The CDR3 coding sequence is TGTGCCAGCAGTTTATTGGGAGGCACCGGGGAGCTGTTTTTT. It codes for CASSLLGGTGELFF.

This chain connects TRBV12-3 or TRBV12-4 to TRBJ2-5; 9 bases align to TRBD2. The V and J ends lost 4 bases and 7 bases, in that order; junction bases with no gene match: 13. This CDR3 contains 16 residues. The CDR3 is CASSYPPGGRGGTQYF. For the CDR3, the DNA is TGTGCCAGCAGTTACCCGCCCGGCGGGCGGGGGGGGACCCAGTACTTC.

The chain joins TRBV7-9 to TRBJ1-6, with a tentative D call TRBD1 (5 bases). There are 13 residues in the CDR3. From germline, CDR1 is SEHNR and CDR2 FQNEAQ (reference sequence). The V and J ends lost 4 bases and 12 bases respectively, with 13 bases between them. CDR3 bases: TGTGCCAGCAGCTCCCCGGGGGTCCAACCCCTCCACTTT. Translating gives CASSSPGVQPLHF.

The chain carries TRBV6-5 and TRBJ1-1; the D gene is possibly TRBD1 (5 bases). The germline gives CDR1 MNHEY, CDR2 SVGAGI. V was trimmed by 5 bases and J by 2 bases, leaving 12 bases between them. This CDR3 region has 14 residues. CDR3 region: CASSKWTLNTEAFF. In DNA form, the CDR3 reads TGTGCCAGCAGTAAATGGACACTCAACACTGAAGCTTTCTTT.

The chain couples TRBV12-5 to TRBJ2-7; maybe TRBD2 (6 bases). The CDR3 runs 14 residues. Trimming cost V 2 bases and J 2 bases, with 10 bases left between them. Germline V gives CDR1 LGHNT, CDR2 FRNRAP. The CDR3 DNA sequence: TGTGCTAGTGGTTTGCTAGCGCGGCCCTACGAGCAGTACTTC. Encoded protein: CASGLLARPYEQYF.

The chain is built from TRBV7-2 and TRBJ1-1; TRBD1 agrees at 8 bases. CDR3 length equals 13 residues. The trim removed 5 bases at V and 6 bases at J, leaving 5 bases unmatched. CDR1 is SGHTA, CDR2 FQGNSA, per germline. Written as DNA, the CDR3 is TGTGCCAGCAGCCTTCAGGGGGCAGCTGAAGCTTTCTTT. It codes for CASSLQGAAEAFF.

The sample holds one count of this clonotype. The rearrangement uses TRBV5-1 and TRBJ2-5, with a possible D match to TRBD1 (5 bases). The CDR3 extends over 15 amino acids. The germline V gene encodes CDR1 SGHRS and CDR2 YFSETQ. The V gene lost 4 bases and the J gene lost 2 bases, with 15 bases spanning the gap. The CDR3 region has the DNA TGCGCCAGCAGCCCAGACAGACCCATTCAAGAGACCCAGTACTTC. It is translated as CASSPDRPIQETQYF.

This clonotype was seen ten or more times. J is TRBJ2-1 and V is TRBV7-2; 15 bases are a match to TRBD2. J gave up 0 bases and V 6 bases, and 15 bases lay outside the gene matches. CDR3 length equals 21 residues. The V gene's germline CDR1 is SGHTA and CDR2 FQGNSA. CDR3 sequence reads: CASSRLPGLAGGPSSYNEQFF. CDR3 nucleotide sequence: TGTGCCAGCAGTCGACTACCGGGACTAGCGGGAGGTCCGAGCTCCTACAATGAGCAGTTCTTC. The full variable domain, its missing parts supplied by reference TRBV7-2 and TRBJ2-1, is GAGVSQSPSNKVTEKGKDVELRCDPISGHTALYWYRQSLGQGLEFLIYFQGNSAPDKSGLPSDRFSAERTGGSVSTLTIQRTQQEDSAVYLCASSRLPGLAGGPSSYNEQFFGPGTRLTVL.

V gene TRBV6-2 or TRBV6-3 combines with J gene TRBJ2-5; no reliable D call. CDR3 length: 17 residues. Germline loops: CDR1 MNHEY, CDR2 SVGEGT. The V end lost 2 bases, the J end lost 2 bases, and 18 bases lay between the germline ends. As DNA, the CDR3 is TGTGCCAGCAGTTACGGGAAATGGGCTACAGCACAAGAGACCCAGTACTTC. It specifies CASSYGKWATAQETQYF.